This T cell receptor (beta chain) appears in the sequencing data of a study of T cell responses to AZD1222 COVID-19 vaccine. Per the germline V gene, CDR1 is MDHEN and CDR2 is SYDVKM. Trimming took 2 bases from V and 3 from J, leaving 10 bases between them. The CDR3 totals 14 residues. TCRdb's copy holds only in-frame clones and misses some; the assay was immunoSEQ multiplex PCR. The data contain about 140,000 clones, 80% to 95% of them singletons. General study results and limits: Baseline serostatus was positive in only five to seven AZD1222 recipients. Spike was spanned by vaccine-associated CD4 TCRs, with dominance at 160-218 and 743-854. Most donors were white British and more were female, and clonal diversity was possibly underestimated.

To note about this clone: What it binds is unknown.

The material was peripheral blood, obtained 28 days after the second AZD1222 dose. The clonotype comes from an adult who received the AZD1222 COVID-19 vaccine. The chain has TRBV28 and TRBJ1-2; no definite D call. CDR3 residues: CASSLVGEDYGYTF. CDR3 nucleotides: TGTGCCAGCAGTTTAGTGGGCGAGGACTATGGCTACACCTTC.